Below are 23 T cell receptor beta chains sequenced from a single sample in a study of cytomegalovirus exposure and HLA in healthy donors. This table comes from immunoSEQ multiplex PCR, and its TCRdb copy is limited to in-frame clones, with some not included. This table holds roughly 100,000 clones, 85% found once. The sequencing input was PBMCs. The receptor source for this set is a man aged 18-30 years in good health and CMV-seropositive.

This chain joins TRBV29-1 and TRBJ2-1; D is perhaps TRBD1 (5 bases). Germline CDR1 reads SQVTM; CDR2 reads ANQGSEA. V shed 7 bases and J shed 4 bases, with 17 bases lying between them. This CDR3 spans 14 amino acids. The CDR3 DNA reads as TGCAGCGCCTCAGGTGGGGCGCATTACAATGAGCAGTTCTTC. Protein product: CSASGGAHYNEQFF.

This chain joins TRBV30 and TRBJ2-3; possible D gene TRBD2, 6 bases. V lost 0 bases and J lost 1, with 8 bases in between. This CDR3 spans 14 amino acids. CDR1 and CDR2 from the germline V gene are GTSNPN and SVGIG (reference sequence). The chain's CDR3 is CAWSVGGGTDTQYF. In DNA, the CDR3 is TGTGCCTGGAGTGTAGGAGGGGGCACAGATACGCAGTATTTT.

The chain employs TRBV9 and TRBJ1-1, with TRBD1 as a possible D gene (5 bases). The CDR3 spans 13 residues. CDR1 is SGDLS, CDR2 YYNGEE, per germline. Trimming took 2 bases from V and 6 from J, leaving 11 bases between them. CDR3: CASSVGGHSEAFF. DNA for the CDR3: TGTGCCAGCAGCGTTGGCGGACACTCTGAAGCTTTCTTT.

In its sample, this clone was seen once. V and J are TRBV29-1 and TRBJ2-5; 7 bases fit TRBD2. The CDR3 has 13 residues. The V segment lost 7 bases and the J segment 1 base; nucleotides outside the gene matches: 6. Germline CDR1 is SQVTM and CDR2 is ANQGSEA. The chain's CDR3 is CSGGGRSQETQYF. DNA for the CDR3: TGCAGCGGGGGGGGACGGAGCCAAGAGACCCAGTACTTC.

V and J are TRBV29-1 and TRBJ1-2; 10 bases are a match to TRBD1. V shed 3 bases and J 2 bases; nucleotides not matched to a gene: 3. The CDR3 length is 14 residues. Per the germline V gene, CDR1 is SQVTM and CDR2 is ANQGSEA. CDR3 bases: TGCAGCGTTGACTCGGGACAGGGGAACTATGGCTACACCTTC. The encoded protein is CSVDSGQGNYGYTF.

The chain recombines TRBV7-9 with TRBJ2-7; 9 nucleotides line up with TRBD1. Looked up from germline, CDR1 is SEHNR and CDR2 is FQNEAQ (reference sequence). V trimming: 5 bases; J trimming: 5 bases; junction bases outside the gene matches: 7. The CDR3 runs 14 residues. The CDR3: CASSRTGASDEQYF. For the CDR3, the DNA is TGTGCCAGCAGCAGGACAGGGGCCTCGGACGAGCAGTACTTC.

This clone was observed once. The junction differs from germline at one of its ends, possibly a read error. The rearrangement uses TRBV7-8 and TRBJ1-1; D ambiguous. Germline CDR1 is SGHVS and CDR2 is FQNEAQ. The CDR3 is 12 residues long. The CDR3 loop reads CASSLGGVGRLF. DNA for the CDR3: TGTGCCAGCAGCTTAGGAGGCGTGGGTCGCCTCTTT.

The chain combines TRBV11-2 with TRBJ2-1; 10 bases are shared with TRBD1. V was clipped by 5 bases and J by 7 bases; unmatched bases: 5. In germline, CDR1 is SGHAT, CDR2 FQNNGV. This CDR3 has 14 amino acids. The CDR3 reads CASSEGQGWNEQFF. CDR3 nucleotide sequence: TGTGCCAGCAGCGAGGGACAGGGGTGGAATGAGCAGTTCTTC.

The chain employs TRBV18 and TRBJ2-3, with 8 bases identical to TRBD2. The CDR3 is 16 residues long. Germline CDR1 is KGHSH and CDR2 is LQKENI. The V segment lost 5 bases and the J segment 3 bases; nucleotides outside the gene matches: 10. CDR3 DNA sequence: TGTGCCAGCTCAGGAAGGAGCGGGAGAACGACAGATACGCAGTATTTT. Translating gives CASSGRSGRTTDTQYF.

The chain joins TRBV10-3 to TRBJ2-6, with unresolved D. The CDR3 has 16 amino acids. Germline V gene lookup returns CDR1 ENHRY and CDR2 SYGVKD. V was shortened by 3 bases and J by 0 bases, with 9 bases between the two germline ends. The CDR3 DNA follows: TGTGCCATCAGTGACCAGGTCCTCTCTGGGGCCAACGTCCTGACTTTC. This gives the protein CAISDQVLSGANVLTF.

This rearrangement joins TRBV6-1 to TRBJ1-5; 7 bases align to TRBD1. The CDR3 is 17 residues long. Germline loops: CDR1 MNHNS, CDR2 SASEGT. V lost 3 bases and J lost 0; bases outside the gene matches: 8. The CDR3 sequence: CASSDNLQGISNQPQHF. In DNA form, the CDR3 reads TGTGCCAGCAGTGACAACCTACAGGGGATTAGCAATCAGCCCCAGCATTTT.

The J gene is TRBJ1-1, the V gene TRBV11-2; D call uncertain. Germline CDR1 and CDR2: SGHAT and FQNNGV. The CDR3 is 15 residues long. Trimming shortened V by 4 bases and J by 1 base, and 13 bases separated the two germline ends. CDR3 loop: CASSSRGQRNTEAFF. CDR3 nucleotide sequence: TGTGCCAGCAGCTCAAGAGGTCAGAGGAACACTGAAGCTTTCTTT. The complete variable domain, with remaining parts taken from reference TRBV11-2 and TRBJ1-1, reads EAGVAQSPRYKIIEKRQSVAFWCNPISGHATLYWYQQILGQGPKLLIQFQNNGVVDDSQLPKDRFSAERLKGVDSTLKIQPAKLEDSAVYLCASSSRGQRNTEAFFGQGTRLTVV.

This clone came up once. V and J are TRBV5-5 and TRBJ2-3; D is undetermined. The CDR3 extends over 14 amino acids. Germline V gene sequence: CDR1 SGHKS, CDR2 YYEKEE (reference sequence). Trimming took 7 bases from V and 2 from J, leaving 14 bases between them. CDR3 loop: CASHLTSATDTQYF. CDR3 in DNA: TGTGCCAGCCACCTGACAAGTGCCACAGATACGCAGTATTTT.

V and J are TRBV27 and TRBJ2-3, with TRBD2 matching 10 bases. With 5 bases clipped from V and 4 bases from J, the junction kept 6 bases outside the gene matches. Germline lookup yields CDR1 MNHEY and CDR2 SMNVEV (reference sequence). The CDR3 has 15 residues. The chain's CDR3 is CASSLLAGKADTQYF. CDR3 in DNA: TGTGCCAGCAGTCTACTAGCGGGAAAGGCAGATACGCAGTATTTT.

CDR3 loop: CASSHDTEETFF. The CDR3 nucleotides are TGTGCCAGCAGCCATGACACGGAAGAGACTTTCTTT. The V call is TRBV6-6, the J call TRBJ1-1, with D uncertain. The CDR3 has 12 amino acids. Trimming removed 6 bases from V and 12 bases from J, with 17 bases in between. The V gene's germline CDR1 is MNHNY and CDR2 SVGAGI (reference sequence).

This sequence joins TRBV10-3 and TRBJ2-5, with a tentative D call TRBD2 (6 bases). The length of the CDR3 is 13 residues. Per germline, CDR1 ENHRY and CDR2 SYGVKD. Deletions cut 8 bases from V and 5 bases from J, with 15 bases between. CDR3 DNA sequence: TGTGCCATCTCCGGGACTTCAACGGAGACCCAGTACTTC. This encodes CAISGTSTETQYF.

The chain has TRBV7-3 and TRBJ2-2; TRBD2 is a possible D gene (6 bases). Germline V gene lookup returns CDR1 SGHTA and CDR2 FQGTGA. Trimming removed 2 bases from V and 4 bases from J, with 8 bases in between. The CDR3 runs 14 residues. The CDR3 region has the DNA TGTGCCAGCAGCTTATCGGGACTCACCGGGGAGCTGTTTTTT. This encodes CASSLSGLTGELFF.

The chain has TRBV4-1 and TRBJ2-3; possibly TRBD2 for D (5 bases). Germline V gene data show CDR1 as MGHRA and CDR2 as YSYEKL. The CDR3 consists of 16 residues. V was cut by 4 bases and J by 2 bases, with 16 bases left in between. The CDR3: CASSRGLIGITDTQYF. The CDR3 bases are TGCGCCAGCAGCCGCGGGCTAATTGGAATCACAGATACGCAGTATTTT.

The chain links TRBV5-1 to TRBJ2-3; D may be TRBD2 (6 bases). This CDR3 is built from 14 residues. V was cut by 2 bases and J by 1 base, with 8 bases left in between. Germline V CDR1 and CDR2: SGHRS, YFSETQ. The DNA for the CDR3 is TGCGCCAGCAGCTTACCTAGCGGCACAGATACGCAGTATTTT. It yields the protein CASSLPSGTDTQYF. Supplemented by reference TRBV5-1 and TRBJ2-3, the full variable domain reads KAGVTQTPRYLIKTRGQQVTLSCSPISGHRSVSWYQQTPGQGLQFLFEYFSETQRNKGNFPGRFSGRQFSNSRSEMNVSTLELGDSALYLCASSLPSGTDTQYFGPGTRLTVL.

The CDR3 spells CASSEGQVYGYTF. As DNA, the CDR3 is TGTGCCAGCAGTGAAGGACAGGTCTATGGCTACACCTTC. This chain links TRBV2 with TRBJ1-2; a weak D match, TRBD1 (6 bases). The V end lost 1 base, the J end lost 4 bases, and 7 bases lay between the germline ends. CDR1 and CDR2 (germline): SNHLY, FYNNEI. The CDR3 covers 13 residues.

Worth noting for this clone: One junction end does not reproduce the germline sequence, and a read error may be involved. This chain links TRBV15 with TRBJ2-3; D unclear. This CDR3 has 13 residues. Germline-derived CDR1 and CDR2 are LNHNV and YYDKDF (reference sequence). CDR3 nucleotides: TGTGCCACCAGCCGAGACCCCATAGATACGCAGTATTTT. It translates to CATSRDPIDTQYF.

This sequence joins TRBV6-5 and TRBJ1-1; 7 bases match TRBD1. V was clipped by 5 bases and J by 7 bases; unmatched bases: 10. CDR3 length equals 14 residues. CDR1 is MNHEY and CDR2 is SVGAGI in the germline V gene. Written as DNA, the CDR3 is TGTGCCAGCAGTAACAGGGGATACCGAGATGAAGCTTTCTTT. Residues: CASSNRGYRDEAFF.

This clone is a singleton in its sample. The J gene is TRBJ1-5, the V gene TRBV9; no reliable D call. The CDR3 extends over 13 amino acids. Looked up from germline, CDR1 is SGDLS and CDR2 is YYNGEE. Trimming shortened V by 0 bases and J by 6 bases, and 7 bases separated the two germline ends. The CDR3 coding sequence is TGTGCCAGCAGCGTAGCAGGTGGTCAGCCCCAGCATTTT. Amino acid sequence: CASSVAGGQPQHF.